These T cell receptor beta chains were read from a single sample in a study of T cell responses to AZD1222 COVID-19 vaccine. Repertoires were generated with immunoSEQ multiplex PCR, while TCRdb's copy carries only in-frame clones and drops some. The table has 150,000 to 200,000 clones, 94% seen once; the top ten hold under 6%. The sequencing used peripheral blood, collected 28 days after the second AZD1222 dose. Source of these receptors: an adult who received the AZD1222 COVID-19 vaccine. Each CDR3 is given without its conserved first and last residue.

TRBJ2-2	TRBV7-9	ALGRGFTGELF
TRBJ1-5	TRBV11-2	ASSPRDRECNQPQH
TRBJ1-5	TRBV4-1	ASSQVDYRDPGNQPQH
TRBJ1-2	TRBV30	AWSPLLQGPDYGYT
TRBJ1-4	TRBV4-3	ASSRGGTGATNEKLF
TRBJ1-2	TRBV6-2/TRBV6-3	ASSYSSDGDYYGYT
TRBJ2-2	TRBV28	ASRVERTRTGELF
TRBJ2-2	TRBV28	ASNLDRVGGRTGELF
TRBJ2-7	TRBV28	ASSPPGQGFEQY
TRBJ2-7	TRBV19	ASSIAGTSLTYEQY
TRBJ2-7	TRBV29-1	SPDGEKGEQY
TRBJ1-5	TRBV12-3/TRBV12-4	ASSLGQPQH
TRBJ2-1	TRBV30	AWSVSYNEQF
TRBJ1-2	TRBV11-2	ASSPRDPLMWGYT
TRBJ1-2	TRBV3-1/TRBV3-2	ASSQDWGGYT
TRBJ1-2	TRBV28	ASSLDRGGHNYGYT
TRBJ2-1	TRBV5-5	ASSLTTGYSYNEQF
TRBJ1-1	TRBV25-1	ASSELGGPREWAF
TRBJ1-1	TRBV29-1	SVNRGATEAF
TRBJ2-3	TRBV5-1	ASSPNVADTQY
TRBJ1-6	TRBV3-1/TRBV3-2	ASSQGTAKSSPLH
TRBJ1-2	TRBV28	ASSPGAEVAGYT
TRBJ1-1	TRBV3-1/TRBV3-2	ASSDPREKPNTEAF
TRBJ2-5	TRBV19	ATHEGREETQY
TRBJ2-3	TRBV11-2	ASRPPGLSTDTQY
TRBJ1-1	TRBV7-2	ASSRDRNTEAF
TRBJ2-3	TRBV3-1/TRBV3-2	ASSQRSGSIDTQY
TRBJ2-5	TRBV18	ASSPPLDRYQETQY
TRBJ2-1	TRBV18	ASSPSAEQF